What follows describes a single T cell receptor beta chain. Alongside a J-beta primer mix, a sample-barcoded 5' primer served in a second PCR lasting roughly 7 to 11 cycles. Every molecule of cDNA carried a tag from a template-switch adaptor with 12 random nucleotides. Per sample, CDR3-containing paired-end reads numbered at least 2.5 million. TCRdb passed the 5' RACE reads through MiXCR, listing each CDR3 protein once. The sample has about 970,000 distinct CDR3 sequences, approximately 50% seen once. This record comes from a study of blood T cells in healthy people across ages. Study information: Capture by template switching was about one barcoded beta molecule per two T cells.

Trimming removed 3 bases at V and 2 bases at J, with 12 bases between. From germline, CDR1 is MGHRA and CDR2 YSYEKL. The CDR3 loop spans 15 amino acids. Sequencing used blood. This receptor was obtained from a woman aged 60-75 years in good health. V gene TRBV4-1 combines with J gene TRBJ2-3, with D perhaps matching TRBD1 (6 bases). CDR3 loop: CASSQDSAITDTQYF. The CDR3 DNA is TGCGCCAGCAGCCAGGACAGCGCGATCACAGATACGCAGTATTTT.